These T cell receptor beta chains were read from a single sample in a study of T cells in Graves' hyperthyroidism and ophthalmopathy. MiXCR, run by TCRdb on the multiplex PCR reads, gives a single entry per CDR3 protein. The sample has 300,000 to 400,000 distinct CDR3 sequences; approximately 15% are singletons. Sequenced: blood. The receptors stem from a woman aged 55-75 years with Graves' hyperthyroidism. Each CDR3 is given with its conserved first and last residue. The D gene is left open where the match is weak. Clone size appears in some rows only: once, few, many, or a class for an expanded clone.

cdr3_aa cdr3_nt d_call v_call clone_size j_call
CASSLSAGRGYTF TGTGCCAGCAGTTTATCGGCAGGGAGGGGCTACACCTTC . TRBV28 . TRBJ1-2
CASSTRLEEQYF TGTGCCAGCAGTACCCGATTGGAAGAGCAGTACTTC . TRBV6-5 . TRBJ2-7
CASSQTGTAISINEKLFF TGTGCCAGCAGCCAGACCGGGACAGCGATCTCCATTAATGAAAAACTGTTTTTT TRBD1 TRBV14 few TRBJ1-4
CSASRTQGSPLHF TGCAGTGCTAGCCGGACCCAGGGTTCACCCCTCCACTTT . TRBV20-1 many TRBJ1-6
CASRRRGTAVTEAFF TGTGCCAGCAGGAGACGAGGGACAGCTGTTACTGAAGCTTTCTTT TRBD1 TRBV27 many TRBJ1-1
CASRSPGDKDEQYF TGCGCCAGCAGAAGTCCCGGGGATAAGGACGAGCAGTACTTC . TRBV4-1 few TRBJ2-7
CASSAAISGNTIYF TGTGCCAGCAGCGCGGCTATCTCTGGAAACACCATATATTTT . TRBV3-1 . TRBJ1-3
CAGKPGQGEAYNEQFF TGTGCCGGGAAACCGGGACAGGGTGAAGCCTACAATGAGCAGTTCTTC TRBD1 TRBV30 many TRBJ2-1
CASSQEGGPNEQFF TGTGCCAGCAGCCAAGAAGGAGGCCCAAATGAGCAGTTCTTC . TRBV3-1 many TRBJ2-1
CSARDTGLSSSYEQFF TGCAGTGCTAGAGATACCGGTCTATCGAGCTCCTATGAGCAGTTCTTC . TRBV20-1 . TRBJ2-1
CASRPAQRRRGSTEAFF TGTGCCAGCAGACCTGCCCAGAGGAGGCGGGGGAGCACTGAAGCTTTCTTT . TRBV6-1 many TRBJ1-1
CASSTGGFGYTF TGTGCCAGCAGTACAGGGGGGTTCGGCTACACCTTC TRBD1 TRBV27 few TRBJ1-2
CASSLSEREGRGEQFF TGTGCCAGCAGCTTAAGCGAACGGGAGGGCCGGGGTGAGCAGTTCTTC TRBD2 TRBV7-3 . TRBJ2-1
CAWSVNPTRDTEAFF TGTGCCTGGAGTGTTAATCCAACGAGGGACACTGAAGCTTTCTTT . TRBV30 many TRBJ1-1
CASTPGAVTEETQYF TGCGCCAGCACGCCGGGGGCTGTAACCGAGGAGACCCAGTACTTC . TRBV5-1 . TRBJ2-5
CASSLGNEKLFF TGTGCCAGCAGCTTGGGTAATGAAAAACTGTTTTTT . TRBV11-2 many TRBJ1-4
CASRVGTSAYNEQFF TGTGCCAGCAGGGTTGGGACCTCCGCCTACAATGAGCAGTTCTTC . TRBV5-8 many TRBJ2-1
CASSPGGHYGYTF TGTGCCAGCAGCCCAGGGGGCCACTATGGCTACACCTTC TRBD1 TRBV6-1 many TRBJ1-2
CASSAGTSGGFGQFF TGTGCCAGCAGCGCGGGGACTAGCGGGGGGTTCGGGCAGTTCTTC TRBD2 TRBV5-5 few TRBJ2-1
CASSLMGTGGIETQYF TGTGCCAGCAGCTTAATGGGGACAGGGGGGATAGAGACCCAGTACTTC TRBD1 TRBV7-3 . TRBJ2-5
CASSLVGTSGSYEQYF TGTGCCAGCAGCTTAGTCGGGACTAGCGGATCCTACGAGCAGTACTTC TRBD2 TRBV11-3 many TRBJ2-7
CASTPSGLSYNEQFF TGCGCCAGCACACCTAGCGGCCTCTCCTACAATGAGCAGTTCTTC TRBD2 TRBV5-1 many TRBJ2-1
CSARDSASGSRGEQFF TGCAGTGCTAGAGATTCCGCTAGCGGGAGTAGAGGTGAGCAGTTCTTC TRBD2 TRBV20-1 many TRBJ2-1
CASSSLREVSHSYNEQFF TGTGCCAGCAGCTCGCTCCGGGAGGTCTCTCACTCCTACAATGAGCAGTTCTTC TRBD2 TRBV11-3 many TRBJ2-1